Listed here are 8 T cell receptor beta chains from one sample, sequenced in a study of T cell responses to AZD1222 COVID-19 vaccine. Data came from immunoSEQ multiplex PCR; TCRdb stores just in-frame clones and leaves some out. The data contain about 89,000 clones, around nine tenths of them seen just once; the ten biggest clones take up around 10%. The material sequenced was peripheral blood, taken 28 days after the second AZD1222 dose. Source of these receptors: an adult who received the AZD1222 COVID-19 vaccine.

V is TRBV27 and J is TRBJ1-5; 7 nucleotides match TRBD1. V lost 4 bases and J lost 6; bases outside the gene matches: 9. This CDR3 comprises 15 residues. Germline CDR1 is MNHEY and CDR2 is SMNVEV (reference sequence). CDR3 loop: CASSWGQGEGQPQHF. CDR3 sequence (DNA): TGTGCCAGCAGTTGGGGGCAGGGGGAAGGTCAGCCCCAGCATTTT.

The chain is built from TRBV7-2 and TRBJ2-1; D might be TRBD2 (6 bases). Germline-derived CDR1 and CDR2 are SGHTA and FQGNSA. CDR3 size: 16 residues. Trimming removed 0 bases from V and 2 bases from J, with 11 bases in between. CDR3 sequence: CASSLAVGGTYNEQFF. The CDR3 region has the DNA TGTGCCAGCAGCTTAGCGGTCGGGGGTACCTACAATGAGCAGTTCTTC.

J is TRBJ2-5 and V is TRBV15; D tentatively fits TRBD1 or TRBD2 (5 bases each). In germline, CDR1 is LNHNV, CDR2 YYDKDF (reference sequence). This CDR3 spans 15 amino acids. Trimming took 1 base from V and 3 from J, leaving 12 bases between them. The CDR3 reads CATSRGGAGEETQYF. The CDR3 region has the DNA TGTGCCACCAGCAGAGGAGGGGCCGGGGAAGAGACCCAGTACTTC.

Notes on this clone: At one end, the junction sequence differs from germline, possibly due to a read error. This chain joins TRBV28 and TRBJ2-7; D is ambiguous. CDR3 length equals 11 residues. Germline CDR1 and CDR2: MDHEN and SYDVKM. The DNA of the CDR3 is TGTGCCAGCAGTTTAAACGGCTTCAGAATCTTC. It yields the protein CASSLNGFRIF.

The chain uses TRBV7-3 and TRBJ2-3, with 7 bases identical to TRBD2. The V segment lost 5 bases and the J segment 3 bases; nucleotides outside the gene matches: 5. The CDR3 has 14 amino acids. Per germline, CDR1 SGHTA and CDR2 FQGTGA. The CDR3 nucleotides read TGTGCCAGCAGCCGCGGGAGTACGACAGATACGCAGTATTTT. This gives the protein CASSRGSTTDTQYF.

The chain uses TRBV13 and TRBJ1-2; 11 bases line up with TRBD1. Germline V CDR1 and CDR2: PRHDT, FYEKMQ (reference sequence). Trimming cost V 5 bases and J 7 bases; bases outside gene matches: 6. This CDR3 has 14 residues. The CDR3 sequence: CASSGGTGGGGYTF. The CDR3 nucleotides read TGTGCCAGCAGCGGCGGGACAGGGGGTGGTGGCTACACCTTC. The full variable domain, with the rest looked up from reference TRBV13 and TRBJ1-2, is AAGVIQSPRHLIKEKRETATLKCYPIPRHDTVYWYQQGPGQDPQFLISFYEKMQSDKGSIPDRFSAQQFSDYHSELNMSSLELGDSALYFCASSGGTGGGGYTFGSGTRLTVV.

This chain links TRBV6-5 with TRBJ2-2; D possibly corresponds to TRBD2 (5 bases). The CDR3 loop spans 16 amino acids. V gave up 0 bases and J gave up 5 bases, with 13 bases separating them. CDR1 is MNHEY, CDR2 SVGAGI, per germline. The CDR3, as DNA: TGTGCCAGCAGTTACTCGCTGATAGGAGGTACCGGGGAGCTGTTTTTT. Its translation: CASSYSLIGGTGELFF.

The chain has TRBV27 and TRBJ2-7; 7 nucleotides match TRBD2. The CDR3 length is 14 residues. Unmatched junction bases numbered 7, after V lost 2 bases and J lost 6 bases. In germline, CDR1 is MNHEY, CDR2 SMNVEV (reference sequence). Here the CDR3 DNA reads TGTGCCAGCAGTTTAGCGGGAGACCTCGGCGAGCAGTACTTC. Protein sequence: CASSLAGDLGEQYF.